This TCR beta chain was identified in a study of blood T cell repertoires in COVID-19. The data were produced by immunoSEQ multiplex PCR, yet TCRdb's version contains in-frame clones alone and is incomplete. The sample includes 99,000 or so clones, approximately 83% of them seen just once. The receptor was isolated from an elderly woman with active or convalescent COVID-19. Sequenced material: peripheral blood.

CDR3 residues: CASSQARSERDTQYF. As DNA, the CDR3 is TGTGCCAGCAGCCAAGCCAGGAGCGAGCGGGATACGCAGTATTTT. The V gene is TRBV4-2, the J gene TRBJ2-3; the D gene is possibly TRBD2 (5 bases). Germline V gene sequence: CDR1 LGHNA, CDR2 YNFKEQ. The V end was cut by 1 base, the J end by 6 bases, with 14 bases between. This CDR3 region has 15 residues.